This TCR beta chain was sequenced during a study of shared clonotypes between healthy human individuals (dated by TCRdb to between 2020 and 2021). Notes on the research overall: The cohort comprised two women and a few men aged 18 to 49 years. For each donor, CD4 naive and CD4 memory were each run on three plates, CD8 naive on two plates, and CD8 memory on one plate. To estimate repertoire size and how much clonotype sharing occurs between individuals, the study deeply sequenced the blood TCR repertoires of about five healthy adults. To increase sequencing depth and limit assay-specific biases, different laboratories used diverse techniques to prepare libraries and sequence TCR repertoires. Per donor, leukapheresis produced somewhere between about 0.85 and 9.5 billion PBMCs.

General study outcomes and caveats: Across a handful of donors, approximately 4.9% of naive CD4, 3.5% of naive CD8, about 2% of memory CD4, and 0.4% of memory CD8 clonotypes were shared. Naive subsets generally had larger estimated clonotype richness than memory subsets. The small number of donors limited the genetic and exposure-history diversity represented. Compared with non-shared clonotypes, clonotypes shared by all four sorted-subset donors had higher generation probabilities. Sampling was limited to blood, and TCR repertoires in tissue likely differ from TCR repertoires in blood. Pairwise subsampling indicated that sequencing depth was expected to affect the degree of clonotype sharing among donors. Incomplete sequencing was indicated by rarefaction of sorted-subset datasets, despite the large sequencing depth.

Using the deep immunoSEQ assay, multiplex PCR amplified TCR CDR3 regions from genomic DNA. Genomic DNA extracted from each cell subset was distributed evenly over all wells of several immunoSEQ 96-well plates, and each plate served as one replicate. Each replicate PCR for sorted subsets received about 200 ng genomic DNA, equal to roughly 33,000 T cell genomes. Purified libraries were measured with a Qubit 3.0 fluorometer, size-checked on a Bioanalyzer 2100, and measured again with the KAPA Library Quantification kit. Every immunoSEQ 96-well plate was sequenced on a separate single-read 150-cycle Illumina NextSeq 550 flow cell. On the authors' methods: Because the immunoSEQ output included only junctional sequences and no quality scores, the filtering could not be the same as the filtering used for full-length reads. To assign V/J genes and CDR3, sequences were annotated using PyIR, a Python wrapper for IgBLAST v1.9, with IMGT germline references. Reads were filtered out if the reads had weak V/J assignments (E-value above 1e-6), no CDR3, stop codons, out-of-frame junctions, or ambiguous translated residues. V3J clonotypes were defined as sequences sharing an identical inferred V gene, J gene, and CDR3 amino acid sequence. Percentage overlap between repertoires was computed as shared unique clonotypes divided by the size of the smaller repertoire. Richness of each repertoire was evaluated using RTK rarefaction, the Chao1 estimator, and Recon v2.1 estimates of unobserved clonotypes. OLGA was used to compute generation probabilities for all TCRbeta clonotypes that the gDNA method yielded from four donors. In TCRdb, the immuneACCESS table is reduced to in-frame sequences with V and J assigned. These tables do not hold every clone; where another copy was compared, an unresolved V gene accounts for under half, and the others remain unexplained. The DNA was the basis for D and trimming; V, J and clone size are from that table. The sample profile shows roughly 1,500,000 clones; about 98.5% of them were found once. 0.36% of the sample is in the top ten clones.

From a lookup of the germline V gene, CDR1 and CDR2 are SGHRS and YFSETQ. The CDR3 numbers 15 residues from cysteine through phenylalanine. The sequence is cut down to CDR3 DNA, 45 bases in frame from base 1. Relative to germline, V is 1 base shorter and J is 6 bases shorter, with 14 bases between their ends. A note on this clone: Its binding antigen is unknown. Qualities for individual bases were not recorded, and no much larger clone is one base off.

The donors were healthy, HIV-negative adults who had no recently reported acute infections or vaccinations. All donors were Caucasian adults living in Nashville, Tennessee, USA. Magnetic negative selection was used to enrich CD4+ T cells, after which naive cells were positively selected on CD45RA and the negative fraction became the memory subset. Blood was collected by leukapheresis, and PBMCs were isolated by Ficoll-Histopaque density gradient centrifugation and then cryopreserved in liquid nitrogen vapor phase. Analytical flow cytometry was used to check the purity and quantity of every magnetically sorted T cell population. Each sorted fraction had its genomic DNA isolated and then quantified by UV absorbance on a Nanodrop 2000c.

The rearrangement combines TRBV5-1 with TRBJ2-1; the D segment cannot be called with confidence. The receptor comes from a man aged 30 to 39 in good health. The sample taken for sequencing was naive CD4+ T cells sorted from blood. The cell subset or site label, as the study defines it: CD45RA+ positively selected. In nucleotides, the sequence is TGCGCCAGCAGCTTGACTGGAAAAGTCCTCAATGAGCAGTTCTTC. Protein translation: CASSLTGKVLNEQFF.